Included here is one T cell receptor beta chain sequence, with context. Trimming removed 11 bases from V and 1 base from J; junction bases left unmatched: 7. This CDR3 region has 14 residues. Germline CDR1 is SNHLY and CDR2 is FYNNEI. PCR employed 60 Vbeta and 13 Jbeta primers. Libraries were prepared by immunoSEQ multiplex PCR; TCRdb keeps only in-frame clonotypes and omits some of them. The data show about 110,000 clones, approximately 70% seen once. These data originate in a study of cytomegalovirus exposure and HLA in healthy donors. As for the study in general: Counted in an early data release were about 85 million unique TCRs from HLA-typed donors.

The V and J genes are TRBV2 and TRBJ2-5, with 10 bases aligning to TRBD1. This receptor was identified in a man younger than 40 in good health and CMV-seropositive. The sample was PBMCs. CDR3 in amino acids: CAGTTGGFQETQYF. CDR3 in DNA: TGTGCCGGAACGACAGGGGGCTTCCAAGAGACCCAGTACTTC. Combining the CDR3 with reference TRBV2 and TRBJ2-5 gives the whole variable domain EPEVTQTPSHQVTQMGQEVILRCVPISNHLYFYWYRQILGQKVEFLVSFYNNEISEKSEIFDDQFSVERPDGSNFTLKIRSTKLEDSAMYFCAGTTGGFQETQYFGPGTRLLVL.